This is a list of T cell receptor beta chains from one sample in a study of cytomegalovirus exposure and HLA in healthy donors. Repertoires were generated with immunoSEQ multiplex PCR, while TCRdb's copy carries only in-frame clones and drops some. The sample table includes 200,000 to 250,000 clones. The sequenced material came from PBMCs. The receptors stem from a woman aged 25 to 39 in good health and CMV-seropositive. Both conserved end residues are part of each CDR3. A D gene is named only where the DNA matches it firmly.

TRBV6-5	TRBJ1-2	NA	12	CASKTGDYGYTF
TRBV4-1	TRBJ2-5	NA	14	CASSQAGFLETQYF
TRBV19	TRBJ1-4	TRBD1	17	CASRGTASLRVDEKLFF
TRBV5-1	TRBJ2-1	TRBD2	19	CASSLTAGTRGTTYNEQFF
TRBV4-2	TRBJ1-5	NA	16	CASSQAGSTGQRPQHF
TRBV7-6	TRBJ2-1	TRBD1	16	CASSLATAGGRGEQFF
TRBV7-9	TRBJ1-4	TRBD1	16	CASSLSGTGSNEKLFF
TRBV7-9	TRBJ1-1	NA	13	CASSVHGNTEAFF
TRBV6-1	TRBJ1-1	TRBD1	14	CASKMTGLNTEAFF
TRBV29-1	TRBJ2-2	TRBD1	15	CSVSPGTGNTGELFF
TRBV7-2	TRBJ2-5	TRBD2	18	CASSFTSGRGRSQETQYF
TRBV5-8	TRBJ2-3	NA	16	CASSLTLGTSTDTQYF
TRBV5-6	TRBJ2-1	TRBD1	13	CASSSGQGNEQFF
TRBV19	TRBJ1-4	NA	16	CASSIGATTTNEKLFF
TRBV5-5	TRBJ1-5	TRBD1	16	CASSLAIDRGSQPQHF
TRBV6-1	TRBJ1-1	TRBD1	16	CASSDRPYTGVAEAFF
TRBV9	TRBJ2-1	TRBD2	16	CASSLVRSGGRNEQFF
TRBV19	TRBJ1-5	TRBD1	15	CASSYDGTGNQPQHF
TRBV27	TRBJ2-3	NA	16	CASSLRRDQATDTQYF
TRBV19	TRBJ1-2	TRBD1	15	CASTSRPGQNYGYTF
TRBV6-5	TRBJ1-1	TRBD1	13	CASSPLRDSEAFF
TRBV7-2	TRBJ2-7	TRBD2	16	CASSPPLPSGSYEQYF
TRBV10-3	TRBJ2-7	NA	16	CAISEFSTGSSYEQYF
TRBV11-2	TRBJ2-7	NA	11	CASSLRGEQYF
TRBV28	TRBJ1-2	TRBD1	13	CASRVGQNYGYTF
TRBV9	TRBJ2-3	NA	15	CASSPTDRIPDTQYF
TRBV4-1	TRBJ2-1	NA	13	CACGEAVYNEQFF
TRBV2	TRBJ2-2	TRBD1	20	CASSDLVGDRELRDTGELFF
TRBV5-1	TRBJ1-1	TRBD1	15	CASSLRQGGNTEAFF
TRBV2	TRBJ1-1	NA	16	CASSQMGLRGGTEAFF
TRBV28	TRBJ2-7	TRBD2	16	CASSPTGLAGVGEQYF
TRBV5-1	TRBJ1-1	TRBD1	16	CASSSSGTGASTEAFF
TRBV7-2	TRBJ1-5	NA	15	CASSLTASGNQPQHF
TRBV30	TRBJ1-5	TRBD1	13	CAWGGGRGQPQHF
TRBV11-1	TRBJ1-2	TRBD1	13	CASSLAGTAGYTF
TRBV7-6	TRBJ1-1	NA	12	CASSLLNTEAFF